The next 3 T cell receptor beta chains were all read from a single sample in a study of cytomegalovirus exposure and HLA in healthy donors. PCR amplification relied on 60 Vbeta primers (plus 13 Jbeta primers). The data were produced by immunoSEQ multiplex PCR, yet TCRdb's version contains in-frame clones alone and is incomplete. Among about 160,000 clones, around 80% were seen once, and the ten largest hold 1%. Sequenced input: PBMCs. The receptor set was obtained from a woman in her 40s in good health and CMV-seronegative.

This chain connects TRBV4-1 to TRBJ2-7; D is undetermined. Deletions cut 0 bases from V and 0 bases from J, with 6 bases between. CDR1 and CDR2 (germline): MGHRA, YSYEKL. The CDR3 spans 14 residues. The CDR3 sequence: CASSQDGASYEQYF. In DNA form, the CDR3 reads TGCGCCAGCAGCCAAGATGGAGCCTCCTACGAGCAGTACTTC.

The chain uses TRBV28 and TRBJ1-2; D remains unclear. Trimming pared 5 bases from V and 2 bases from J, leaving 15 bases between. Germline CDR1 reads MDHEN; CDR2 reads SYDVKM. The CDR3 has 15 amino acids. CDR3 residues: CASSPFTPSNYGYTF. CDR3 DNA: TGTGCCAGCAGTCCTTTCACACCGTCAAACTATGGCTACACCTTC.

This clone turned up a few times. The same CDR3 is also encoded by other DNA sequences in this sample. The chain couples TRBV9 to TRBJ2-7, with 7 bases identical to TRBD1. This CDR3 has 13 residues. Unmatched junction bases numbered 5, after V lost 4 bases and J lost 4 bases. Germline CDR1 reads SGDLS; CDR2 reads YYNGEE. In DNA form, the CDR3 reads TGTGCCAGCAGCCCCGGGACAGTATACGAGCAGTACTTC. This gives the protein CASSPGTVYEQYF.